Listed here are 10 T cell receptor beta chains from one sample, sequenced in a study of OX40 agonist ivuxolimab in advanced cancers. Sequenced by immunoSEQ multiplex PCR; TCRdb stores in-frame clones only, minus some. Of tens of thousands of clones listed, 90% were seen once; the top ten hold approximately 25%. Sequenced here: CD4+ or CD8+ T cells sorted from blood, sampled in a trial of the OX40 agonist ivuxolimab. The receptors stem from an adult with an advanced solid tumor such as melanoma, head and neck, liver or kidney cancer.

The J gene is TRBJ2-1, the V gene TRBV18; a possible D gene is TRBD1 (6 bases). V lost 3 bases and J lost 0, with 12 bases in between. The CDR3 runs 16 residues. Germline V lookup: CDR1 KGHSH, CDR2 LQKENI. The CDR3, as DNA: TGTGCCAGCTCACCGAATCAGGGGAGCTCCTACAATGAGCAGTTCTTC. Its translation: CASSPNQGSSYNEQFF.

A few counts support this clone. The genes are TRBV7-9 and TRBJ2-1, with TRBD2 matching over 8 bases. The V and J ends lost 5 bases and 8 bases, in that order; junction bases with no gene match: 5. Germline lookup yields CDR1 SEHNR and CDR2 FQNEAQ (reference sequence). There are 13 residues in the CDR3. CDR3 sequence (DNA): TGTGCCAGCAGCCTCGGACTAGCTCATGAGCAGTTCTTC. This translates into CASSLGLAHEQFF.

This rearrangement joins TRBV30 to TRBJ1-2, with 7 nucleotides matching TRBD1. The CDR3 runs 15 residues. J lost 3 bases, V lost 2 bases, and 9 bases had no gene match. Per the germline V gene, CDR1 is GTSNPN and CDR2 is SVGIG (reference sequence). CDR3: CAWSPRGRGDYGYTF. CDR3 nucleotides: TGTGCCTGGAGTCCCAGGGGGAGGGGCGACTATGGCTACACCTTC.

The rearrangement links TRBV27 to TRBJ2-1; tentative D call: TRBD1 (6 bases). Trimming removed 6 bases at V and 4 bases at J, with 13 bases between. The CDR3 extends over 14 amino acids. Looked up from germline, CDR1 is MNHEY and CDR2 is SMNVEV (reference sequence). The CDR3 sequence is CASRTDRKYNEQFF. DNA of the CDR3: TGTGCCAGCAGGACGGACAGAAAATACAATGAGCAGTTCTTC.

The CDR3: CASATGGSYEQYF. The CDR3 DNA reads as TGTGCCAGCGCCACTGGGGGCTCCTACGAGCAGTACTTC. J is TRBJ2-7 and V is TRBV11-2, with D perhaps TRBD1 or TRBD2 (5 bases each). Trimming stripped 8 bases from V and 0 bases from J, with 11 bases between. Germline V CDR1 and CDR2: SGHAT, FQNNGV. This CDR3 comprises 13 residues.

This chain links TRBV7-9 with TRBJ2-7, with D perhaps TRBD2 (5 bases). Germline assignment: CDR1 SEHNR and CDR2 FQNEAQ (reference sequence). The length of the CDR3 is 15 residues. The germline V and J ends were trimmed by 2 bases and 3 bases, with 14 bases remaining between them. The CDR3 protein is CASSLRDLPSYEQYF. DNA of the CDR3: TGTGCCAGCAGCTTACGGGATCTCCCCAGCTACGAGCAGTACTTC.

A word on this clone: At one end the junction does not follow the germline gene, possibly because of a read error. This chain joins TRBV13 and TRBJ2-1; no definite D call. Germline CDR1 and CDR2: PRHDT and FYEKMQ (reference sequence). The CDR3 has 11 amino acids. Written as DNA, the CDR3 is TGTGCCAGCACCTCCGACAATGAGCAGTTCTTC. The encoded protein is CASTSDNEQFF.

The chain uses TRBV5-6 and TRBJ1-2, with D possibly matching TRBD1 (5 bases). Germline CDR1 is SGHDT and CDR2 is YYEEEE. The CDR3 consists of 14 residues. Between the trimmed V and J ends, which lost 0 bases and 3 bases, there was a span of 9 bases. The CDR3 nucleotides are TGTGCCAGCAGCTTGGGGCAGGGACACTATGGCTACACCTTC. Its translation: CASSLGQGHYGYTF.

The chain combines TRBV9 with TRBJ2-1, with unresolved D. The germline V gene encodes CDR1 SGDLS and CDR2 YYNGEE. The CDR3 covers 14 residues. V was shortened by 0 bases and J by 7 bases, with 11 bases between the two germline ends. CDR3 nucleotides: TGTGCCAGCAGCGTAGCCAGTTCGAAAAATGAGCAGTTCTTC. Translating gives CASSVASSKNEQFF. The full variable domain, in which reference TRBV9 and TRBJ2-1 provide the parts outside the CDR3, is DSGVTQTPKHLITATGQRVTLRCSPRSGDLSVYWYQQSLDQGLQFLIQYYNGEERAKGNILERFSAQQFPDLHSELNLSSLELGDSALYFCASSVASSKNEQFFGPGTRLTVL.

The chain recombines TRBV6-5 with TRBJ1-5; the D is unclear. V gave up 2 bases and J gave up 7 bases, with 12 bases separating them. Germline V gives CDR1 MNHEY, CDR2 SVGAGI. This CDR3 has 14 residues. The CDR3 loop reads CASSYGFSGQPQHF. CDR3 DNA: TGTGCCAGCAGTTACGGGTTCAGCGGACAGCCCCAGCATTTT.